Listed below are T cell receptor beta chains from one sample, sequenced in a study of T cell responses to AZD1222 COVID-19 vaccine. Produced via immunoSEQ multiplex PCR; TCRdb's table is partial and in-frame only. Of 100,000 to 150,000 clones in the sample, 65% to 90% are singletons; the top ten hold around 7.7%. Sequenced here: peripheral blood, sampled on day 0 of AZD1222 vaccination. Receptors were obtained from an adult in good health. Both conserved end residues are part of each CDR3. The order of the fields is V gene, D gene, clone size, J gene, CDR3 protein, CDR3 DNA. D genes are given only for firm matches. The listing skips clone size in some rows; elsewhere it reads once, few, many or a size class.

TRBV5-1	TRBD2	-	TRBJ2-3	CASSGTTSGGQHSTDTQYF	TGCGCCAGCAGCGGTACGACTAGCGGGGGGCAACATAGCACAGATACGCAGTATTTT
TRBV6-2/TRBV6-3	-	-	TRBJ2-7	CASSYSLISSYEQYF	TGTGCCAGCAGTTACAGTTTAATCTCGTCCTACGAGCAGTACTTC
TRBV11-2	-	-	TRBJ1-1	CASSFRALNTEAFF	TGTGCCAGCAGCTTCAGGGCCCTGAACACTGAAGCTTTCTTT
TRBV19	-	-	TRBJ2-5	CANKPGNQETQYF	TGTGCCAATAAACCGGGAAACCAAGAGACCCAGTACTTC
TRBV5-4	TRBD1	-	TRBJ2-7	CASSYDRVEQYF	TGTGCCAGCAGCTACGACAGGGTCGAGCAGTACTTC
TRBV6-2/TRBV6-3	-	-	TRBJ2-2	CASSYHEVRAGGELFF	TGTGCCAGCAGTTACCACGAGGTCCGGGCCGGCGGGGAGCTGTTTTTT
TRBV5-1	-	-	TRBJ1-1	CASSLTADRETEAFF	TGCGCCAGCAGCTTGACGGCAGATAGGGAGACTGAAGCTTTCTTT
TRBV12-3/TRBV12-4	-	-	TRBJ2-1	CASSLTTIGQFF	TGTGCCAGCAGTCTTACTACAATTGGGCAGTTCTTC
TRBV30	-	-	TRBJ1-2	CAYSQGYGYTF	TGTGCCTACTCACAGGGCTATGGCTACACCTTC
TRBV5-1	TRBD1	-	TRBJ2-5	CASSGTTGKEETQYF	TGCGCCAGCAGCGGCACGACAGGGAAGGAGGAGACCCAGTACTTC
TRBV3-1/TRBV3-2	TRBD1	-	TRBJ1-3	CASSPGQGLHSGNTIYF	TGTGCCAGCAGCCCCGGACAGGGTCTGCACTCTGGAAACACCATATATTTT
TRBV5-1	TRBD1	-	TRBJ1-5	CASSSGGGDNQPQHF	TGCGCCAGCAGCTCAGGGGGAGGCGACAATCAGCCCCAGCATTTT
TRBV4-2	-	-	TRBJ1-6	CASSQGAENSPLHF	TGTGCCAGCAGCCAAGGTGCAGAGAATTCACCCCTCCACTTT
TRBV11-2	TRBD1	-	TRBJ2-5	CASSQQAGQGQTQYF	TGTGCCAGCAGCCAACAGGCCGGACAGGGCCAGACCCAGTACTTC
TRBV28	TRBD1	-	TRBJ2-4	CASSVPTGGYGKNIQYF	TGTGCCAGCAGTGTTCCGACAGGGGGCTATGGCAAAAACATTCAGTACTTC
TRBV7-2	TRBD2	-	TRBJ2-3	CASSQRLAGVVPDTQYF	TGTGCCAGCAGCCAGAGGCTGGCGGGAGTTGTTCCAGATACGCAGTATTTT
TRBV6-1	TRBD1	-	TRBJ1-3	CASSEAGQVSGNTIYF	TGTGCCAGCAGTGAAGCCGGACAGGTCTCTGGAAACACCATATATTTT
TRBV5-6	TRBD2	-	TRBJ2-7	CASSRLAKPYEQYF	TGTGCCAGCAGCAGACTAGCGAAACCCTACGAGCAGTACTTC
TRBV27	TRBD2	-	TRBJ2-2	CASRLAENTGELFF	TGTGCCAGCAGACTAGCGGAGAACACCGGGGAGCTGTTTTTT
TRBV7-9	-	-	TRBJ1-6	CASSILGEGSPLHF	TGTGCCAGCAGCATTTTGGGAGAGGGTTCACCCCTCCACTTT
TRBV6-5	-	-	TRBJ2-7	CASMDYVYEQYF	TGTGCCAGCATGGACTACGTCTACGAGCAGTACTTC
TRBV20-1	TRBD1	once	TRBJ2-1	CSASKGQGAGNEQFF	TGCAGTGCTAGTAAGGGACAGGGGGCCGGTAATGAGCAGTTCTTC